Below, one T cell receptor beta chain is given with its context. Its binding antigen is unknown. No qualities accompany the bases; no much larger clone lies one base away. The cohort was made up of 650 to 700 healthy bone marrow donors. All cohort members were sampled while nominally healthy, although unrecorded immune exposures were likely present. The donor tested CMV seropositive and was one of the 289 seropositive cohort members. Every donor gave a peripheral blood sample, and the peripheral blood mononuclear cells from that sample were used for TCR beta sequencing. The Qiagen DNeasy Blood Extraction Kit was used to extract genomic DNA from the blood cell samples. Library preparation employed the immunoSEQ multiplex PCR assay. A mixture of 60 forward primers for TCR Vbeta segments and 13 reverse primers for TCR Jbeta segments was used in the multiplex PCR. Amplification of the CDR3 region of rearranged TCR beta genes was performed with a multiplex PCR assay on genomic DNA. Amplified TCR beta libraries were sequenced as 87-base-pair reads on the Illumina HiSeq System. For the original study's pipeline: In a later analysis, tens of millions of unique TCR beta chains were counted across the 650 to 750 repertoires, and around 10 million of these chains were shared by at least two donors. A nearest-neighbor algorithm error-corrected the raw reads and collapsed the reads into unique sequences, merging closely related sequences to remove PCR and sequencing errors. To assign V, D and J gene segments, CDR3 sequences were aligned to IMGT reference sequences. For a sequence to be retained, a match of at least six nucleotides was required to both a V gene segment and a J gene segment. Rearrangements were classified as productive when the CDR3 lacked stop codons and remained in frame with V and J, and all other rearrangements were classified as non-productive. CDR3 was defined according to IMGT convention as the region running from the second conserved V-encoded cysteine to the conserved J-encoded phenylalanine. Sequences without an unambiguous match to a single V gene segment were excluded from the earlier analysis of 500 to 700 of the donors. An earlier analysis of several hundred of the donors called V segments functional above 56.7% productive rearrangements and segregating when the between-donor standard deviation exceeded 5%. A statistical classification framework was developed to diagnose cytomegalovirus status using the catalog of TCR beta chain sequences. A later analysis assigned V and J genes by comparing TCR nucleotide sequences with IMGT/GENE-DB human TR gene sequences. Using the TCRdist pipeline, a later analysis assigned CDR3 sequences along with most-parsimonious VDJ recombination scenarios. In a later analysis, every TCR beta chain was defined by the combination of its CDR3 amino acid sequence and its V-gene family, and reads without a unique V-gene family were dropped. A later analysis removed 500 to 650 highly shared, low-generation-probability nucleotide sequences to deal with suspected cross-contamination and a sequencing artifact. In a later analysis, a clonal expansion index for each public chain was calculated from normalized within-repertoire ranks of inferred template counts. Generation probabilities in a later analysis came from a VDJ recombination model fitted to out-of-frame rearrangements, and those results were checked against IGoR. A later analysis scored TCR-TCR, TCR-HLA and TCR-CMV co-occurrence with hypergeometric tests, applying a repertoire-size bias correction to TCR pairs. A later analysis estimated false discovery rates by permuting HLA or CMV assignments 20 times. In a later analysis, co-occurring TCRs were grouped with DBSCAN, and TCRdist sequence similarity was added when clustering was performed within HLA-allele-positive subsets. Repertoires with fewer than 30,000 or more than 120,000 public chains, plus five repertoires with anomalous nucleotide sharing, were excluded from co-occurrence clustering. Imported from immuneACCESS, the table was reduced by TCRdb to in-frame sequences with V and J called. These copies leave out some clones; in studies compared against another copy, an unresolved V gene accounts for under half, and the cause of the remainder is not known. The DNA gave D and trimming, while V, J and clone size come from that table. For this sample there are a few hundred thousand clones; 75% to 85% appear just once. The ten largest clonotypes hold about 7.5% of the sample.

This specimen belongs to a study of cytomegalovirus exposure and HLA in healthy donors (dated by TCRdb to the late 2010s). Context from the whole study: In an earlier analysis of under 750 of the donors, 250 to 350 Gb of sequence data and some 120 million unique TCR beta sequences from 150 million to 200 million T cells were reported. The aim of the study was to test whether cataloging public T cell receptors could identify signatures of past pathogen exposure. Of the 350 to 400 genotyped donors, approximately 83% fell in the genetic ancestry cluster associated with self-reported Caucasian donors. To study patterns of TCR occurrence, a later analysis re-analyzed previously published TCR beta repertoires from 666 donors and added high-resolution HLA genotyping. In an earlier analysis of more than 550 of the donors, high-throughput TCR beta sequencing was used to judge whether each TCR beta V gene segment behaved as functional or pseudogenic. A separate validation cohort of 100 to 150 different subjects was used in addition to the 666-subject first cohort. Several DR-DQ haplotypes were treated as single units for association and clustering because of strong linkage in the cohort. High-throughput TCR immunosequencing, statistical association of individual TCRs with disease status, and machine learning were combined to predict cytomegalovirus infection status. Among 300 to 450 genotyped donors of the cohort, an average of 235,054 unique TCR beta nucleotide sequences were sequenced per donor, around 18% of them non-productive. A later genetic analysis used genome-wide SNP genotypes for about 60% of the roughly 700 donors, treating that subset as a discovery cohort. The study profiled the T cell repertoires of 500 to 800 subjects by immunosequencing and related them to cytomegalovirus serostatus. An early release covering 550 to 700 HLA-typed donors comprised about 290 gigabases of sequencing data and 65 million to 100 million unique TCR sequences. All discovery cohort repertoires had been generated using a single sequencing platform. The number of typed donors differed by locus: roughly 620-630 for A, B, C, DRB1 and DQB1; some 540 for DQA1; roughly 600 for DPA1; and roughly 490 for DPB1. HLA typing included class I and class II loci at four-digit resolution. In the later analysis, no new phenotypic data were used to find candidate immune exposures; instead, reliance was placed on TCR beta sequences and their occurrence across donors. Alongside the repertoire data, information on donor age, sex, ethnicity and CMV serostatus was compiled. Broader findings and caveats from the paper: In both the original and validation cohorts, the classifier was reported to diagnose cytomegalovirus status with high specificity and sensitivity. Linkage disequilibrium might explain the correlated functional status among segregating V segments, but an unknown experimental factor could not be ruled out. An earlier analysis of around 600 of the donors showed that most TCR beta V segments appeared in productive rearrangements either about 87% or about 30% of the time, which broadly matched IMGT annotations. A further reported finding was that TCR beta sequences accurately predicted the HLA-A and HLA-B alleles for most subjects in the first cohort. In this cohort, only TCR beta chains were sequenced, and detectable features were limited by the absence of alpha or paired-chain data. According to a later genetic analysis, donors in an Asian-associated ancestry cluster had fewer N-insertions in productive TCRs than the roughly 670-donor mean. The presence/absence analyses assumed that sequencing depth was roughly uniform across donors, and that assumption may not be true. In a later analysis, TCR association rates were found to vary across HLA loci, with the most associated TCRs seen for DRB1 alleles and the fewest for HLA-C alleles. Most CMV-associated TCR beta chains appeared to be HLA-restricted in a later analysis, and the HLA associations seemed to be driven largely by CMV exposure. Most TCR sequences were observed very rarely across donors, whereas some public TCRs were present in many individuals. The earlier analysis of almost 600 of the donors excluded roughly 17 rarely observed V segments, including chromosome 9 orphons, because counts were too low. The study gave a list of 150 to 200 TCR beta chains associated with cytomegalovirus. In vitro tests confirmed that a few of the cytomegalovirus-associated TCR beta chains recognize cytomegalovirus antigens. HLA typing was unavailable for some donors at each locus, so association tests used only the typed subset. Assigning TCR associations to individual alleles was difficult when HLA alleles, especially DR and DQ, strongly co-occurred. Compared with equally common non-associated chains, HLA-associated TCR beta chains in a later analysis were more clonally expanded and had lower generation probabilities. Immune exposure information for the cohort was limited to CMV serostatus. Several of the top co-occurrence clusters appeared to be linked to parvovirus B19, influenza, CMV and Epstein-Barr virus, according to a later analysis. According to the authors, the approach could potentially be generalized to other disease states and immunological phenotypes. V-gene and J-gene trimming of TCR beta chains was associated with a missense DCLRE1C variant in a later genetic analysis, and the association was replicated in an independent cohort. In a later analysis, some 17,000 TCR beta sequences were associated with specific HLA alleles at a false discovery rate of 0.05. A group of highly shared sequence variants was considered likely to be a technical artifact of the sequencing pipeline.

The sequence derives from a woman aged 60-70 years in good health and CMV-seropositive. The sample was PBMCs.

CDR3 loop: CASSLDRLGNTIYF. The DNA is TGTGCCAGCAGCTTAGATCGTTTAGGAAACACCATATATTTT. Recombination linked TRBV7-2 to TRBJ1-3, with no D gene named confidently. V is shortened by 1 base, J by 4 bases, and the region joining them spans 8 bases. There are 14 amino acids in the CDR3, from cysteine to phenylalanine inclusive. Only the CDR3 region is kept as DNA, spanning 42 bases read in frame from base 1. CDR1 and CDR2 (SGHTA, FQGNSA) derive from the germline V gene.